This TCR beta chain was sequenced in a study of T cell responses to AZD1222 COVID-19 vaccine. This clone was counted a single time. What it binds is unknown. Whole-study findings and limits: The study found vaccine-associated CD4 TCRs spanning spike, dominant at 160-218 and 743-854. Sampling that yielded the repertoires occurred only after the peak T cell response. After two AZD1222 doses, spike-specific TCR breadth and depth rose versus day 0. Possibly, clonal diversity was underestimated; donors were largely white British and included more females.

The CDR3 runs to 16 residues. The germline gives CDR1 SEHNR, CDR2 FQNEAQ (reference sequence). V lost 1 base, J lost 3 bases, and 8 bases stayed unmatched. Libraries were prepared by immunoSEQ multiplex PCR; TCRdb keeps only in-frame clonotypes and omits some of them. The sample carries under 140,000 clones, about 90% recorded once. The material was peripheral blood, obtained on day 0 of AZD1222 vaccination. This chain joins TRBV7-9 and TRBJ1-1; TRBD1 matches 7 bases. The TCR originated in an adult in good health. Here the CDR3 DNA reads TGTGCCAGCAGCTTAGATCGGACAGGCGTTGACACTGAAGCTTTCTTT. Translating it yields CASSLDRTGVDTEAFF.